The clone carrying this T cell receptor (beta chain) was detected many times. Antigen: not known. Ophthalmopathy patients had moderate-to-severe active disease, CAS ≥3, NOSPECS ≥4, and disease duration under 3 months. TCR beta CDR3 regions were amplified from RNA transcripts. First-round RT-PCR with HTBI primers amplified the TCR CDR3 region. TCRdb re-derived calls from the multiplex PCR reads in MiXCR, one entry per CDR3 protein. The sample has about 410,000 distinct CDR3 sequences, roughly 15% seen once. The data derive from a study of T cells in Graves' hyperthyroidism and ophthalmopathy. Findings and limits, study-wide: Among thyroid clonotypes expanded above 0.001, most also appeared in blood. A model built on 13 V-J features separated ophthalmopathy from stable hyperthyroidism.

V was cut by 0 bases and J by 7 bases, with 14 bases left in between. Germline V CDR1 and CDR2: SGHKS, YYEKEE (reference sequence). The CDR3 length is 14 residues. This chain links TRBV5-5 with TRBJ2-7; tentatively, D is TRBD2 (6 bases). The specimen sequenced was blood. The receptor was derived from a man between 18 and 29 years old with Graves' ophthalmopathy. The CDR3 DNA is TGTGCCAGCAGCTTGGGTACCTTTGCGGGGGAGCAGTACTTC. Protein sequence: CASSLGTFAGEQYF. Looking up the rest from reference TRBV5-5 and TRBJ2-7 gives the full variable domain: DAGVTQSPTHLIKTRGQQVTLRCSPISGHKSVSWYQQVLGQGPQFIFQYYEKEERGRGNFPDRFSARQFPNYSSELNVNALLLGDSALYLCASSLGTFAGEQYFGPGTRLTVT.